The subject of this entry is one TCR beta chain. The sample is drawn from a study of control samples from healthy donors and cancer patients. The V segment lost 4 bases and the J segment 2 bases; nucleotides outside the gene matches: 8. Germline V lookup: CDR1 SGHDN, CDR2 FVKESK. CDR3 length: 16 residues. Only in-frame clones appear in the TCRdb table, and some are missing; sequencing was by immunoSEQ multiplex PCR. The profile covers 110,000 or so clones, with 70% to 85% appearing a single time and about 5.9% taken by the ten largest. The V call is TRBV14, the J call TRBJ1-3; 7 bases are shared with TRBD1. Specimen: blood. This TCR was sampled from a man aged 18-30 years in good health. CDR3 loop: CASSPTDRVAGNTIYF. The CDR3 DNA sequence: TGTGCCAGCAGCCCGACAGACAGGGTGGCTGGAAACACCATATATTTT.